This passage covers 24 T cell receptor beta chains from one sample sequenced in a study of blood T cell repertoires in COVID-19. The method was immunoSEQ multiplex PCR; TCRdb's version includes in-frame clones alone and lacks a portion of them. The table has 250,000 to 300,000 clones, roughly 90% seen once. Material for sequencing was peripheral blood. These receptor sequences come from a man aged 25 to 40 with active or convalescent COVID-19.

The chain employs TRBV18 and TRBJ2-7, with 14 bases identical to TRBD2. The CDR3 runs to 15 residues. Germline V gene sequence: CDR1 KGHSH, CDR2 LQKENI. V shed 5 bases, J shed 4 bases, and the junction held 4 bases outside the gene matches. CDR3 region: CASSSGTSGGYEQYF. The CDR3 DNA reads TGTGCCAGCTCATCAGGGACTAGCGGGGGTTACGAGCAGTACTTC.

In its sample, this clone was seen a few times. The chain employs TRBV28 and TRBJ1-2, with TRBD1 matching 9 bases. Germline lookup yields CDR1 MDHEN and CDR2 SYDVKM. The CDR3 is 16 residues long. The J segment lost 8 bases and the V segment lost 3 bases, leaving 13 bases of the junction unmatched. The CDR3 DNA is TGTGCCAGCAGTTTCCCCGCTCAAGGACAGGGGAACGGCTACACCTTC. Translated: CASSFPAQGQGNGYTF.

A word on this clone: Distinct nucleotide sequences in the sample also encode this CDR3. The V call is TRBV6-5, the J call TRBJ1-5; 7 bases line up with TRBD1. The germline gives CDR1 MNHEY, CDR2 SVGAGI. This CDR3 has 14 amino acids. The V gene end was trimmed by 6 bases and the J gene end by 3 bases; junction bases not matched to a gene: 5. Here the CDR3 DNA reads TGTGCCAGCAGCCGACAGGGCAACAATCAGCCCCAGCATTTT. Translation gives CASSRQGNNQPQHF.

This clone appeared once. This chain connects TRBV20-1 to TRBJ2-7, with a tentative D call TRBD2 (7 bases). Germline CDR1 is DFQATT and CDR2 is SNEGSKA (reference sequence). This CDR3 spans 14 amino acids. The germline V and J ends were trimmed by 3 bases and 4 bases, with 16 bases remaining between them. The CDR3 sequence: CSASVAGAYYEQYF. The DNA of the CDR3 is TGCAGTGCTAGTGTCGCGGGGGCATATTACGAGCAGTACTTC.

The chain links TRBV27 to TRBJ1-5; TRBD1 agrees at 12 bases. The trim removed 7 bases at V and 5 bases at J, leaving 9 bases unmatched. CDR3 length equals 16 residues. Per the germline V gene, CDR1 is MNHEY and CDR2 is SMNVEV (reference sequence). The CDR3 DNA reads as TGTGCCAGCAAAATGTACGGGACAGGGGGCGATCAGCCCCAGCATTTT. Residues: CASKMYGTGGDQPQHF.

The V and J genes are TRBV5-6 and TRBJ2-4, with a possible D match to TRBD1 (5 bases). The CDR3 is 15 amino acids. The ends were cut back, 3 bases at V and 2 bases at J, with 12 bases in the middle. Germline V gene data show CDR1 as SGHDT and CDR2 as YYEEEE. The DNA for the CDR3 is TGTGCCAGCAGCTCGTTAGGGGTTTCCAAAAACATTCAGTACTTC. Translating gives CASSSLGVSKNIQYF.

The genes are TRBV10-2 and TRBJ2-7; D is unclear. The germline V and J ends were trimmed by 4 bases and 3 bases, with 4 bases remaining between them. In germline, CDR1 is WSHSY, CDR2 SAAADI. The CDR3 consists of 11 residues. The CDR3 is CASSAGYEQYF. DNA for the CDR3: TGCGCCAGCAGTGCCGGCTACGAGCAGTACTTC.

This rearrangement joins TRBV12-3 or TRBV12-4 to TRBJ1-3, with D possibly matching TRBD1 (5 bases). V dropped 5 bases and J dropped 2 bases, with 7 bases sitting between them. The CDR3 totals 13 residues. In DNA form, the CDR3 reads TGTGCCAGCAGTCCAGGGACTGGAAACACCATATATTTT. It specifies CASSPGTGNTIYF.

The rearrangement links TRBV5-1 to TRBJ1-2; TRBD1 matches 8 bases. CDR3 length: 15 residues. Germline CDR1 and CDR2: SGHRS and YFSETQ. V was pared by 7 bases and J by 2 bases, with 10 bases of the junction left unmatched. The CDR3 bases are TGCGCCAGCGGTCCCCAGCCAGGGGGCAACTATGGCTACACCTTC. Its protein product is CASGPQPGGNYGYTF.

The chain recombines TRBV5-4 with TRBJ1-6, with 9 bases aligning to TRBD1. Germline V gives CDR1 SGHNT, CDR2 YYREEE (reference sequence). The CDR3 sequence is 14 residues long. Trimming cost V 2 bases and J 10 bases; bases outside gene matches: 4. The CDR3 DNA sequence: TGTGCCAGCAGCTTTGGGACAGGGCCCTCACCCCTCCACTTT. It is translated as CASSFGTGPSPLHF.

V gene TRBV15 combines with J gene TRBJ2-1, with TRBD2 as a possible D gene (7 bases). Germline V gene sequence: CDR1 LNHNV, CDR2 YYDKDF (reference sequence). V was trimmed by 1 base and J by 5 bases, leaving 18 bases between them. The CDR3 spans 17 residues. This chain's CDR3 is CATSRVDVSGGDNEQFF. Here the CDR3 DNA reads TGTGCCACCAGCAGAGTTGACGTATCGGGGGGCGACAATGAGCAGTTCTTC.

Only one count was recorded for this clone. The chain has TRBV7-2 and TRBJ2-1; TRBD2 is a possible D gene (5 bases). The length of the CDR3 is 15 residues. Deletions cut 5 bases from V and 7 bases from J, with 18 bases between. Germline CDR1 reads SGHTA; CDR2 reads FQGNSA. The CDR3 sequence is CASSTRPPSTNEQFF. CDR3 in DNA: TGTGCCAGCAGCACGCGCCCGCCTAGCACTAATGAGCAGTTCTTC.

The chain recombines TRBV6-2 or TRBV6-3 with TRBJ2-5; TRBD2 matches at 8 bases. The trim removed 5 bases at V and 4 bases at J, leaving 12 bases unmatched. Germline lookup yields CDR1 MNHEY and CDR2 SVGEGT. There are 16 residues in the CDR3. In DNA form, the CDR3 reads TGTGCCAGCAGTCGGGAAGTCGGGGGGGCCGGAGAGACCCAGTACTTC. It translates to CASSREVGGAGETQYF.

The CDR3 sequence: CASIRRGARTEAFF. The CDR3 nucleotides are TGTGCCAGCATCAGGCGGGGGGCAAGGACTGAAGCTTTCTTT. The rearrangement links TRBV6-5 to TRBJ1-1, with D maybe TRBD1 (6 bases). There are 14 residues in the CDR3. Trimming cost V 7 bases and J 5 bases, with 17 bases left between them. CDR1 is MNHEY and CDR2 is SVGAGI in the germline V gene.

This clone was seen only once. The rearrangement links TRBV3-1 (or the pseudogene TRBV3-2) to TRBJ1-1; D is possibly TRBD1 (6 bases). The CDR3 totals 13 residues. The V end was cut by 4 bases, the J end by 1 base, with 7 bases between. CDR1 LGHDT and CDR2 YNNKEL come from the germline V gene (reference sequence). CDR3 in DNA: TGTGCCAGCAGCCTGACAGGGAACACTGAAGCTTTCTTT. Its protein is CASSLTGNTEAFF.

The table lists this clone with a count of one. This chain connects TRBV11-2 to TRBJ2-7; 9 bases agree with TRBD1. Trimming at V came to 5 bases and at J to 4 bases, leaving 9 bases not matched to a gene. The germline CDR1 and CDR2 sequences are SGHAT and FQNNGV. CDR3 length: 15 amino acids. CDR3: CASSRRDRDTYEQYF. CDR3 DNA: TGTGCCAGCAGCCGCCGGGACAGGGATACATACGAGCAGTACTTC.

This chain connects TRBV6-5 to TRBJ2-5, with a tentative D call TRBD1 (5 bases). V was shortened by 4 bases and J by 5 bases, with 14 bases between the two germline ends. The germline V gene encodes CDR1 MNHEY and CDR2 SVGAGI. The CDR3 has 14 residues. CDR3 nucleotides: TGTGCCAGCAGTTGGGGCCGGGCCTCCGAGACCCAGTACTTC. This sequence encodes CASSWGRASETQYF.

The rearrangement uses TRBV19 and TRBJ2-6, with D possibly being TRBD1 (6 bases). In germline, CDR1 is LNHDA, CDR2 SQIVND (reference sequence). Trimming pared 1 base from V and 7 bases from J, leaving 11 bases between. The CDR3 contains 15 residues. The CDR3 loop reads CASSIAEQGANVLTF. DNA of the CDR3: TGTGCCAGTAGTATAGCCGAACAGGGTGCCAACGTCCTGACTTTC.

The chain has TRBV18 and TRBJ1-4; D unresolved. The CDR3 runs 12 residues. Trimming cost V 3 bases and J 7 bases, with 6 bases left between them. Germline V lookup: CDR1 KGHSH, CDR2 LQKENI. CDR3 bases: TGTGCCAGCTCACCCCCGGGTGAAAAACTGTTTTTT. Translating gives CASSPPGEKLFF.

This chain connects TRBV7-3 to TRBJ1-2; perhaps TRBD1 as D (6 bases). Germline-derived CDR1 and CDR2 are SGHTA and FQGTGA. This CDR3 contains 16 residues. Deletions cut 5 bases from V and 6 bases from J, with 22 bases between. The CDR3 is CASSLSGEGPGDGYTF. The CDR3 coding sequence is TGTGCCAGCAGCCTCTCCGGAGAGGGGCCAGGGGATGGCTACACCTTC.

CDR3 loop: CASSLSPGGYYEQYF. For the CDR3, the DNA is TGTGCCAGCAGTTTATCCCCGGGGGGCTACTACGAGCAGTACTTC. The chain has TRBV27 and TRBJ2-7; D is possibly TRBD2 (7 bases). In germline, CDR1 is MNHEY, CDR2 SMNVEV (reference sequence). The CDR3 has 15 residues. V shed 0 bases and J shed 3 bases, with 12 bases lying between them.

The chain recombines TRBV24-1 with TRBJ2-1; D is uncertain. Per the germline V gene, CDR1 is KGHDR and CDR2 is SFDVKD. V was shortened by 2 bases and J by 8 bases, with 3 bases between the two germline ends. This CDR3 spans 11 amino acids. CDR3 region: CATSDSDEQFF. CDR3 DNA: TGTGCCACCAGTGATTCGGATGAGCAGTTCTTC.

The chain couples TRBV7-8 to TRBJ2-7, with TRBD1 matching 7 bases. Germline lookup yields CDR1 SGHVS and CDR2 FQNEAQ. J gave up 9 bases and V 7 bases, and 30 bases lay outside the gene matches. The CDR3 totals 19 residues. Here the CDR3 DNA reads TGTGCCAGCACCGTCCAGGTGGTTGTACGGGACAGCCTGTTAGAAGGGCAGTACTTC. Amino acids: CASTVQVVVRDSLLEGQYF.

V and J are TRBV12-3 or TRBV12-4 and TRBJ1-1, with 8 bases identical to TRBD1. The CDR3 is made up of 13 amino acids. J lost 13 bases, V lost 6 bases, and 13 bases had no gene match. The DNA of the CDR3 is TGTGCCAGCAGAAGACAGGGGACCGAACCCGATTTCTTT. Its protein product is CASRRQGTEPDFF.